This TCR beta chain was observed in a study of blood T cell repertoires in COVID-19. As for the study in general: Samples representing acute and convalescent COVID-19 were sourced from the United States, Italy and Spain. PBMCs, B-cell-depleted T cells, or T cells provided the cDNA or gDNA that made up the material.

CDR1 is KGHSH, CDR2 LQKENI, per germline. The CDR3 sequence is 13 residues long. V gave up 4 bases and J gave up 8 bases; unmatched junction bases: 6. Per the study methods: Amplification with reference gene primers provided the estimates of nucleated cell counts. Here immunoSEQ multiplex PCR was the method, and the copy in TCRdb shows in-frame clones only, minus some. The DNA gave D and trimming, while V, J and clone size come from that table. The sample records approximately 130,000 clones, about 77% being singletons. This clonotype was obtained from a human donor in a cohort sampled during active COVID-19. Sequencing was performed on peripheral blood. The rearrangement joins TRBV18 to TRBJ1-2; 8 bases align to TRBD1. The CDR3 protein is CASSLQGAEGYTF. The CDR3 coding sequence is TGTGCCAGCTCACTCCAGGGGGCTGAGGGCTACACCTTC.